This TCR beta chain came from a study of blood T cell repertoires in COVID-19. Clones were sequenced by immunoSEQ multiplex PCR, and TCRdb holds only the in-frame ones, with some missing. The sample carries about 340,000 clones, roughly 90% recorded once. The CDR3 has 14 residues. Germline V gene sequence: CDR1 SGHRS, CDR2 YFSETQ. Deletions cut 0 bases from V and 6 bases from J, with 10 bases between. Sequenced: PBMCs or T cells enriched from blood (not recorded which). This clonotype was sampled from a woman aged 25 to 39 who had recovered from COVID-19. The V gene is TRBV5-1, the J gene TRBJ2-1; no clear D. CDR3 sequence reads: CASSLATQSNEQFF. CDR3 nucleotide sequence: TGCGCCAGCAGCTTGGCCACACAAAGCAATGAGCAGTTCTTC.